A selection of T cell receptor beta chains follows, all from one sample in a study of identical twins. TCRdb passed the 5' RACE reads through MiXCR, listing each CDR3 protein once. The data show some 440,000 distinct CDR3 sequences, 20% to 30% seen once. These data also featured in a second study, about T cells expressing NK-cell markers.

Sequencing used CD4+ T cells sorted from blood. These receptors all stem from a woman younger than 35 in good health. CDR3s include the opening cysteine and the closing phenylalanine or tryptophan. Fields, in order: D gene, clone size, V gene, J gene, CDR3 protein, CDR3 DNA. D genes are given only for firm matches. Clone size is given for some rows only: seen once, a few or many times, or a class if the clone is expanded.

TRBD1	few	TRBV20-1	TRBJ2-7	CSAQRGQGGYEQYF	TGCAGTGCCCAGAGGGGACAGGGGGGGTACGAGCAGTACTTC
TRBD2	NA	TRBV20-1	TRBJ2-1	CSARPGLAVYNEQFF	TGCAGTGCTAGGCCGGGACTAGCGGTATACAATGAGCAGTTCTTC
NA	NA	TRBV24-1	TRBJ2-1	CATSDARNEQFF	TGTGCCACCAGTGACGCGCGGAATGAGCAGTTCTTC
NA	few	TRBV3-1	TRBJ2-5	CASIPTGQETQYF	TGTGCCAGCATCCCGACTGGTCAAGAGACCCAGTACTTC
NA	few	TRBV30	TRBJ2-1	CAWSVVEQFF	TGTGCCTGGAGTGTAGTTGAGCAGTTCTTC
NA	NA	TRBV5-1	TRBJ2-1	CASSLGRLVTYNEQFF	TGCGCCAGCAGCTTGGGCCGACTTGTCACCTACAATGAGCAGTTCTTC
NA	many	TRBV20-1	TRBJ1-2	CSARTASNYGYTF	TGCAGTGCTAGAACCGCCTCTAACTATGGCTACACCTTC
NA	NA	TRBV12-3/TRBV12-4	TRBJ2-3	CASSYEGGRDETDTQYF	TGTGCCAGCAGTTATGAGGGTGGCAGGGATGAAACAGATACGCAGTATTTT
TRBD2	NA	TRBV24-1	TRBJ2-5	CATSDSGLAGGQETQYF	TGTGCCACCAGTGACTCGGGACTAGCGGGAGGACAAGAGACCCAGTACTTC
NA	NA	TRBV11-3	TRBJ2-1	CASSGEVYNEQFF	TGTGCCAGCAGTGGGGAGGTATACAATGAGCAGTTCTTC
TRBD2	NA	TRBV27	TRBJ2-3	CASSLSRLSGRADTQYF	TGTGCCAGCAGTTTATCCCGCCTTAGCGGGAGGGCAGATACGCAGTATTTT
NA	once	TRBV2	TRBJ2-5	CASTARAKETQYF	TGTGCCAGCACCGCCAGGGCCAAGGAGACCCAGTACTTC
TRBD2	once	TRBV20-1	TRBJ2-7	CSAESRLADGEQYF	TGCAGTGCCGAATCGCGACTAGCGGACGGCGAGCAGTACTTC
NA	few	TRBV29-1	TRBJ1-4	CSVEGRVGEKLFF	TGCAGCGTTGAAGGAAGAGTTGGTGAAAAACTGTTTTTT
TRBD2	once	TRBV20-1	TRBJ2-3	CSAIHGGADTQYF	TGCAGTGCTATCCATGGGGGGGCAGATACGCAGTATTTT
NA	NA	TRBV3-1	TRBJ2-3	CASSLQGLVADTQYF	TGTGCCAGCAGCCTACAGGGCCTGGTTGCAGATACGCAGTATTTT
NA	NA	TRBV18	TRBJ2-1	CASSPSDRENIQFF	TGTGCCAGCTCACCCTCGGACAGAGAGAATATACAGTTCTTC
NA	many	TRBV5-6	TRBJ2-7	CASSLDRGEQYF	TGTGCCAGCAGCTTGGATAGGGGCGAGCAGTACTTC
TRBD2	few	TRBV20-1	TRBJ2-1	CSALTSGRLRPGNEQFF	TGCAGTGCTTTGACTAGCGGGAGACTCCGCCCTGGCAATGAGCAGTTCTTC
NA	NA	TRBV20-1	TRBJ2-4	CSAELSGYIQYF	TGCAGTGCTGAGCTCTCGGGGTACATTCAGTACTTC
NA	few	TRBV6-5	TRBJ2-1	CASSYSFSNEQFF	TGTGCCAGCAGTTACTCGTTCAGCAATGAGCAGTTCTTC
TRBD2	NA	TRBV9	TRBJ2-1	CASSETSGAYNEQFF	TGTGCCAGCAGCGAGACTAGCGGGGCCTACAATGAGCAGTTCTTC
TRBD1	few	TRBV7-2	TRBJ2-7	CASSRDRTSTKQYF	TGTGCCAGCAGCAGGGACAGAACATCTACGAAGCAGTACTTC
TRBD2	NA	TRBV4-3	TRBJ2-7	CASSSRWGPSGGYYEQYF	TGCGCCAGCAGCTCAAGATGGGGGCCTTCGGGAGGGTACTACGAGCAGTACTTC
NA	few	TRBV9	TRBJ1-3	CASSVAQSGNTIYF	TGTGCCAGCAGCGTAGCCCAATCTGGAAACACCATATATTTT
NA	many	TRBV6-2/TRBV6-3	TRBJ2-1	CASSYPLQGSVYNEQFF	TGTGCCAGCAGTTACCCACTACAGGGTTCTGTCTACAATGAGCAGTTCTTC
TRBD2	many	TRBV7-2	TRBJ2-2	CASSPQLLSGGSGELFF	TGTGCCAGCAGCCCCCAGCTTCTTAGCGGGGGGAGCGGGGAGCTGTTTTTT
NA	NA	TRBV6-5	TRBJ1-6	CASSGPNSPLHF	TGTGCCAGCAGCGGACCGAATTCACCCCTCCACTTT
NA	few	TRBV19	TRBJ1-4	CASSPTLRGTFNEKLFF	TGTGCCAGTAGTCCTACCCTCCGGGGAACCTTTAATGAAAAACTGTTTTTT
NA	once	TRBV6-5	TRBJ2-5	CASSYSRSPRRETQYF	TGTGCCAGCAGTTACTCGAGGTCCCCGAGGAGGGAGACCCAGTACTTC
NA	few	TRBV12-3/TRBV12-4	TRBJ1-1	CASSFRVTEAFF	TGTGCCAGCAGTTTCAGGGTCACTGAAGCTTTCTTT
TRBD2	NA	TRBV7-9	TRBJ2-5	CASSSRTREGETQYF	TGTGCCAGCAGCTCCCGGACCCGGGAGGGAGAGACCCAGTACTTC
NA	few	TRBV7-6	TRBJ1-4	CASSLGLRGRSEKLFF	TGTGCCAGCAGCTTAGGTTTGCGGGGGCGTTCGGAAAAACTGTTTTTT
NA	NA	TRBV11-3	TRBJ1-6	CASSLVPSALHF	TGTGCCAGCAGCTTAGTTCCAAGTGCCCTCCACTTT
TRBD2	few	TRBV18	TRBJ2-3	CASSRPLGGGPTDTQYF	TGTGCCAGCTCACGACCCCTTGGCGGGGGGCCCACAGATACGCAGTATTTT
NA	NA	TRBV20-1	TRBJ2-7	CSARLRGSSYEQYF	TGCAGTGCTAGATTGAGGGGGAGCTCCTACGAGCAGTACTTC
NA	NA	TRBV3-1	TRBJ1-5	CASSQEFTGYQPQHF	TGTGCCAGCAGCCAAGAGTTCACAGGGTATCAGCCCCAGCATTTT
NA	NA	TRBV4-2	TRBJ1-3	CAMGPGLRRGNTIYF	TGTGCCATGGGCCCCGGGCTCCGCAGAGGAAACACCATATATTTT
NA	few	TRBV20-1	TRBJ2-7	CSARGGEQYF	TGCAGTGCTAGAGGAGGAGAGCAGTACTTC
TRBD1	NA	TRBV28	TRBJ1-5	CASSTAGGWVNQPQHF	TGTGCCAGCAGCACTGCAGGGGGCTGGGTCAATCAGCCCCAGCATTTT
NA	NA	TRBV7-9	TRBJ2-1	CASSSMAGNNEQFF	TGTGCCAGCAGCTCTATGGCGGGGAACAATGAGCAGTTCTTC
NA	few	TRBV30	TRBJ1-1	CAWSVQSYTEAFF	TGTGCCTGGAGTGTACAGTCCTACACTGAAGCTTTCTTT
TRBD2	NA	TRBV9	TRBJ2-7	CASSRSSGGKDNEQYF	TGTGCCAGCAGCCGGTCCTCGGGGGGTAAGGACAACGAGCAGTACTTC
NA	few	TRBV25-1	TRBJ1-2	CASSEYGDYGYTF	TGTGCCAGCAGTGAATACGGGGACTATGGCTACACCTTC